This T cell receptor beta chain comes out of a study of graft-versus-host responses after intestinal transplantation. Produced via immunoSEQ multiplex PCR; TCRdb's table is partial and in-frame only. In the table there are tens of thousands of clones, roughly 87% of which are singletons. The CDR3 sequence is 17 residues long. The V gene end was trimmed by 5 bases and the J gene end by 5 bases; junction bases not matched to a gene: 10. Germline CDR1 LNHDA, CDR2 SQIVND (reference sequence). About this clone: Antigen: not known.

The origin of this receptor is a human donor who received an intestinal transplant. The sequencing used unstimulated CD8+ T cells sorted from spleen or lymph node cells, collected before intestinal transplant. This chain connects TRBV19 to TRBJ2-3; TRBD2 matches 13 bases. The CDR3 nucleotides read TGTGCCAGTAGTGAGGAGACTAGCGGGAGGATGATAGATACGCAGTATTTT. It yields the protein CASSEETSGRMIDTQYF.